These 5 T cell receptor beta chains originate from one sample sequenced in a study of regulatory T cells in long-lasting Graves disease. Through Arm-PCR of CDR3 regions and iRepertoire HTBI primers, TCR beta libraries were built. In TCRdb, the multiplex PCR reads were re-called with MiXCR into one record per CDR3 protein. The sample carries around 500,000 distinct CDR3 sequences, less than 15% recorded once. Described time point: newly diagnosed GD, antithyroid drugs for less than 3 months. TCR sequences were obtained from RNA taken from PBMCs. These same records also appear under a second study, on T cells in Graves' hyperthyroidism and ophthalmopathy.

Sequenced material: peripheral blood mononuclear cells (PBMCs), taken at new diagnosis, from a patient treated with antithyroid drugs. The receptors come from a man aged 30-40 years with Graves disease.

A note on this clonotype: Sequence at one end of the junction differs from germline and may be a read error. Here the CDR3 DNA reads TGTGTCAGCAGTTACAGGGAAAAACTGTTTTTT. This gives the protein CVSSYREKLFF. The chain recombines TRBV6-6 with TRBJ1-4, with a weak D call TRBD1 (5 bases). CDR3 length equals 11 residues. CDR1 is MNHNY and CDR2 is SVGAGI in the germline V gene (reference sequence).

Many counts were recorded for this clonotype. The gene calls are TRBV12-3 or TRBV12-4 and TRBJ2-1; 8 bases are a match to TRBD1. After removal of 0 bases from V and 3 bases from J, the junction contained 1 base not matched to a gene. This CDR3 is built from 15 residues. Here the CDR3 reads CASSLADRDYNEQFF. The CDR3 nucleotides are TGTGCCAGCAGTTTAGCGGACAGGGACTACAATGAGCAGTTCTTC.

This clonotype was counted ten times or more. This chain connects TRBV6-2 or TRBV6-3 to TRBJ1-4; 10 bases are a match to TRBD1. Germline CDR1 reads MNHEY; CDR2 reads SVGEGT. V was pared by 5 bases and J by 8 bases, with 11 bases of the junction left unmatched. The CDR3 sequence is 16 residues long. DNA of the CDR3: TGTGCCAGCAGTGAAGGGTTGGGGACAGGGGACGAAAAACTGTTTTTT. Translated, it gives CASSEGLGTGDEKLFF.

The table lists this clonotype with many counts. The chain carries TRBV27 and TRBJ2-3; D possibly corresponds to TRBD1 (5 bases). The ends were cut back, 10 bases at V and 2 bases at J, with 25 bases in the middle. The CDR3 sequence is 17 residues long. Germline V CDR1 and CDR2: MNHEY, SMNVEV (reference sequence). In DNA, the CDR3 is TGTGCCACGACGTCCCTAGGGGCGAGACCATACACAGATACGCAGTATTTT. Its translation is CATTSLGARPYTDTQYF.

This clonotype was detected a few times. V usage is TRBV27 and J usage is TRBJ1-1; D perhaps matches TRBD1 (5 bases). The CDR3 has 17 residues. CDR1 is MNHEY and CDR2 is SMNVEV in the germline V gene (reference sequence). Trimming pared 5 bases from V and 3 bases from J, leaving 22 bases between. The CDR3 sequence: CASSPTDSRGIYTEAFF. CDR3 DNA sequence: TGTGCCAGCAGTCCCACAGACAGCCGGGGGATCTACACTGAAGCTTTCTTT.